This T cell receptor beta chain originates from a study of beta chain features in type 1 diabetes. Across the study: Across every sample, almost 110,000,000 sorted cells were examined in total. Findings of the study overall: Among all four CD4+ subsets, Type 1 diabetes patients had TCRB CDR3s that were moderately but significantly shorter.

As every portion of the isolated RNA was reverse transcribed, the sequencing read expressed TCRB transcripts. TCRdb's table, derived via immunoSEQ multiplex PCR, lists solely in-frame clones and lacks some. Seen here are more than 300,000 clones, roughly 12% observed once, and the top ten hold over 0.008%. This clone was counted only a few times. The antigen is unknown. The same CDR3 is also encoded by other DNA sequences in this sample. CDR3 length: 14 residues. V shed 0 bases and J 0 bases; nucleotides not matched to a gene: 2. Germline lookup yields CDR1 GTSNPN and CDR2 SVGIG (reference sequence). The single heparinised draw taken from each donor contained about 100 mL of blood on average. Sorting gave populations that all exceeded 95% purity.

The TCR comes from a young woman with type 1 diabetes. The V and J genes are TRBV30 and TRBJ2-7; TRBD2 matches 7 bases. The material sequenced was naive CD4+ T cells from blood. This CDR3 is CAWSVGGSSYEQYF. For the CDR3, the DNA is TGTGCCTGGAGTGTAGGCGGGAGCTCCTACGAGCAGTACTTC.